A selection of T cell receptor beta chains follows, all from one sample in a study of identical twins. TCRdb ran MiXCR on the 5' RACE reads and lists one entry per CDR3 protein. The sample includes some 900,000 distinct CDR3 sequences, about 12% of them seen just once. The data also belong to a second study, concerning yellow fever vaccine responses in identical twins.

The specimen sequenced was PBMCs. The receptors here all came from a woman between 18 and 29 years old in good health. Each CDR3 is given with its conserved first and last residue. Fields, in order: V gene, D gene, J gene, clone size, CDR3 DNA, CDR3 protein. The D gene is left open where the match is weak. Where a row states a size, it is once, few, many or the class of an expanded clone; other rows omit it.

v_call: TRBV25-1; d_call: TRBD2; j_call: TRBJ2-3; clone_size: few; cdr3_nt: TGTGCCAGCAGGGAGGGCGGGAGGATCACAGATACGCAGTATTTT; cdr3_aa: CASREGGRITDTQYF
v_call: TRBV28; d_call: NA; j_call: TRBJ2-1; clone_size: few; cdr3_nt: TGTGCCAGCAGTTTAGGTCGGTTCCAGGGGGGGTTCAATGAGCAGTTCTTC; cdr3_aa: CASSLGRFQGGFNEQFF
v_call: TRBV5-1; d_call: TRBD2; j_call: TRBJ2-2; clone_size: many; cdr3_nt: TGCGCCAGCAGCTTACGCGGGAGGGTCACCGGGGAGCTGTTTTTT; cdr3_aa: CASSLRGRVTGELFF
v_call: TRBV9; d_call: NA; j_call: TRBJ1-1; clone_size: NA; cdr3_nt: TGTGCCAGCAGCCCCCCCCGGGCAGGGGAATTCTTT; cdr3_aa: CASSPPRAGEFF
v_call: TRBV7-8; d_call: TRBD2; j_call: TRBJ2-2; clone_size: few; cdr3_nt: TGTGCCAGCAGCCCGGGGCTAGCGGGGGATTTGGCCGGGGAGCTGTTTTTT; cdr3_aa: CASSPGLAGDLAGELFF
v_call: TRBV7-9; d_call: NA; j_call: TRBJ1-1; clone_size: few; cdr3_nt: TGTGCCAGCAGCTTAGAGGCCCCCGGGGAAGCTTTCTTT; cdr3_aa: CASSLEAPGEAFF
v_call: TRBV25-1; d_call: NA; j_call: TRBJ2-7; clone_size: few; cdr3_nt: TGTGCCAGCAGTGATCGTTCAGGCCTCTACGAGCAGTACTTC; cdr3_aa: CASSDRSGLYEQYF
v_call: TRBV24-1; d_call: TRBD2; j_call: TRBJ2-1; clone_size: few; cdr3_nt: TGTGCCACCAGTGTTCCAGCGGGAGGCGGGAATGAGCAGTTCTTC; cdr3_aa: CATSVPAGGGNEQFF
v_call: TRBV5-1; d_call: NA; j_call: TRBJ2-3; clone_size: NA; cdr3_nt: TGCGCCAGCAGATATTCCGGCACAGATACGCAGTATTTT; cdr3_aa: CASRYSGTDTQYF
v_call: TRBV19; d_call: NA; j_call: TRBJ1-4; clone_size: NA; cdr3_nt: TGTGCCAGTACCTCGGGGGCTAATGAAAAACTGTTTTTT; cdr3_aa: CASTSGANEKLFF
v_call: TRBV28; d_call: TRBD2; j_call: TRBJ2-4; clone_size: NA; cdr3_nt: TGTGCCAGCAGTCAAAAATGGGACTACCTCACCAAAAACATTCAGTACTTC; cdr3_aa: CASSQKWDYLTKNIQYF
v_call: TRBV10-3; d_call: NA; j_call: TRBJ1-6; clone_size: few; cdr3_nt: TGTGCCATCACCGCCTCCGGGGGATCACCCCTCCACTTT; cdr3_aa: CAITASGGSPLHF
v_call: TRBV15; d_call: NA; j_call: TRBJ2-4; clone_size: NA; cdr3_nt: TGTGCCACCAGTCCGGCGAACAAAAACATTCAGTACTTC; cdr3_aa: CATSPANKNIQYF
v_call: TRBV6-5; d_call: NA; j_call: TRBJ1-1; clone_size: many; cdr3_nt: TGTGCCAGCAGTTACTCGAAGGGCGGGGGACACACTGAAGCTTTCTTT; cdr3_aa: CASSYSKGGGHTEAFF
v_call: TRBV29-1; d_call: TRBD1; j_call: TRBJ2-1; clone_size: NA; cdr3_nt: TGCAGCGTTGATATAGGGACAGGGTGGCCCTACAATGAGCAGTTCTTC; cdr3_aa: CSVDIGTGWPYNEQFF
v_call: TRBV3-1; d_call: TRBD1; j_call: TRBJ2-5; clone_size: few; cdr3_nt: TGTGCCAGCAGCCAAGGGCAGGGGGCGTTGAAGACCCAGTACTTC; cdr3_aa: CASSQGQGALKTQYF
v_call: TRBV3-1; d_call: NA; j_call: TRBJ2-3; clone_size: NA; cdr3_nt: TGTGCCAGCAGCCCCGGGACGGTGGGGACAGATACGCAGTATTTT; cdr3_aa: CASSPGTVGTDTQYF
v_call: TRBV2; d_call: NA; j_call: TRBJ2-1; clone_size: NA; cdr3_nt: TGTGCCAGCAGTGAAGAGACACTGCCCAATGAGCAGTTCTTC; cdr3_aa: CASSEETLPNEQFF
v_call: TRBV5-6; d_call: TRBD1; j_call: TRBJ2-5; clone_size: NA; cdr3_nt: TGTGCCAGCAGCAAGTGGAGGGCAGGGGGCGGGGAGACCCAGTACTTC; cdr3_aa: CASSKWRAGGGETQYF
v_call: TRBV3-1; d_call: NA; j_call: TRBJ1-5; clone_size: many; cdr3_nt: TGTGCCAGCAGCCAAGATCGCGTGGGTCAGCCCCAGCATTTT; cdr3_aa: CASSQDRVGQPQHF
v_call: TRBV5-5; d_call: TRBD2; j_call: TRBJ2-2; clone_size: few; cdr3_nt: TGTGCCAGCAGCCCTGTAGCGGGGGGATGGACCGGGGAGCTGTTTTTT; cdr3_aa: CASSPVAGGWTGELFF
v_call: TRBV19; d_call: TRBD1; j_call: TRBJ1-1; clone_size: few; cdr3_nt: TGTGCCACCCGGACAGGGGGCGGCACTGAAGCTTTCTTT; cdr3_aa: CATRTGGGTEAFF
v_call: TRBV5-4; d_call: TRBD1; j_call: TRBJ2-4; clone_size: NA; cdr3_nt: TGTGCCAGCAGCCTACAGGGGGCCGGGGACATTCAGTACTTC; cdr3_aa: CASSLQGAGDIQYF
v_call: TRBV6-1; d_call: TRBD1; j_call: TRBJ2-1; clone_size: NA; cdr3_nt: TGTGCCAGCAGTGAAAGAGGGGGCACAACCTACAATGAGCAGTTCTTC; cdr3_aa: CASSERGGTTYNEQFF
v_call: TRBV20-1; d_call: NA; j_call: TRBJ1-2; clone_size: few; cdr3_nt: TGCAGTGCTAGAGTATTAGGGGACTGGGGTGGCTACACCTTC; cdr3_aa: CSARVLGDWGGYTF
v_call: TRBV10-3; d_call: NA; j_call: TRBJ1-5; clone_size: few; cdr3_nt: TGTGCCATCAGTGATCAAGAGTCAGTAGGTAATCAGCCCCAGCATTTT; cdr3_aa: CAISDQESVGNQPQHF
v_call: TRBV24-1; d_call: NA; j_call: TRBJ2-1; clone_size: few; cdr3_nt: TGTGCCACCAGCCAGAGACTAGTTGTTCACACACACAATGAGCAGTTCTTC; cdr3_aa: CATSQRLVVHTHNEQFF
v_call: TRBV29-1; d_call: NA; j_call: TRBJ2-5; clone_size: NA; cdr3_nt: TGCAGCGTTGTAGGAGTCGAGTATGAGACCCAGTACTTC; cdr3_aa: CSVVGVEYETQYF
v_call: TRBV6-1; d_call: TRBD2; j_call: TRBJ2-3; clone_size: few; cdr3_nt: TGTGCCAGCAGCCCTATAGCGGGAGCGGGGAGCACAGATACGCAGTATTTT; cdr3_aa: CASSPIAGAGSTDTQYF
v_call: TRBV7-9; d_call: TRBD1; j_call: TRBJ1-1; clone_size: NA; cdr3_nt: TGTGCCAGCAGCTTATTGCCAGGGGGTGCGAGCACTGAAGCTTTCTTT; cdr3_aa: CASSLLPGGASTEAFF
v_call: TRBV7-8; d_call: TRBD1; j_call: TRBJ1-4; clone_size: few; cdr3_nt: TGTGCCAGCAGCCGGGACAGGGCGGGGACTAATGAAAAACTGTTTTTT; cdr3_aa: CASSRDRAGTNEKLFF
v_call: TRBV7-2; d_call: TRBD1; j_call: TRBJ2-1; clone_size: few; cdr3_nt: TGTGCCAGCAGCTTCGGGGACAGGGGGTCTGAGCAGTTCTTC; cdr3_aa: CASSFGDRGSEQFF
v_call: TRBV27; d_call: NA; j_call: TRBJ2-3; clone_size: many; cdr3_nt: TGTGCCAGCAGTTTAACCGCCGGGAGCACAGATACGCAGTATTTT; cdr3_aa: CASSLTAGSTDTQYF
v_call: TRBV10-3; d_call: TRBD2; j_call: TRBJ2-1; clone_size: NA; cdr3_nt: TGTGCCATCAGTGAGTCTGAGGGAGGGCAGCAGTTCTTC; cdr3_aa: CAISESEGGQQFF
v_call: TRBV10-3; d_call: NA; j_call: TRBJ2-1; clone_size: NA; cdr3_nt: TGTGCCATCAGTGAGCTGGCGGGCTATCAGGTCAATGAGCAGTTCTTC; cdr3_aa: CAISELAGYQVNEQFF
v_call: TRBV27; d_call: NA; j_call: TRBJ2-7; clone_size: few; cdr3_nt: TGTGCCAGCAGGAAAAGGGTCGGTGAGCAGTACTTC; cdr3_aa: CASRKRVGEQYF
v_call: TRBV4-2; d_call: NA; j_call: TRBJ2-1; clone_size: few; cdr3_nt: TGTGCCAGCAGCCAAGATCTGGCAGCGTCCTACAATGAGCAGTTCTTC; cdr3_aa: CASSQDLAASYNEQFF
v_call: TRBV25-1; d_call: TRBD2; j_call: TRBJ2-3; clone_size: NA; cdr3_nt: TGTGCCAGCAGTGAATCCGGGGGGGCTACTACGCAGTATTTT; cdr3_aa: CASSESGGATTQYF
v_call: TRBV10-3; d_call: NA; j_call: TRBJ2-1; clone_size: many; cdr3_nt: TGTGCCATCTCCCCCGATGGGGACATCGCTACAAATGAGCAGTTCTTC; cdr3_aa: CAISPDGDIATNEQFF
v_call: TRBV5-4; d_call: TRBD2; j_call: TRBJ2-7; clone_size: NA; cdr3_nt: TGTGCCAGCAGCTTGGTAGGAGCGGGAGGAGGTTACGAGCAGTACTTC; cdr3_aa: CASSLVGAGGGYEQYF